These 6 T cell receptor beta chains came from one sample sequenced in a study of CD8 T cells in ankylosing spondylitis. Each CDR3 protein is one row after TCRdb ran MiXCR on the 5' RACE reads. The data show some 200,000 distinct CDR3 sequences, roughly 12% seen once. The sequenced material came from blood, either unsorted or a sorted T cell fraction (not recorded which). These receptors were obtained from a male donor with ankylosing spondylitis or in good health (not recorded which).

In its sample, this clonotype was seen a few times. Relative to the germline gene, one junction end is altered; a read error may explain this. CDR3 region: CAWASSDNEQFF. CDR3 nucleotides: TGTGCCTGGGCGAGCTCCGACAATGAGCAGTTCTTC. The gene calls are TRBV30 and TRBJ2-1; D is uncertain. The length of the CDR3 is 12 residues. From germline, CDR1 is GTSNPN and CDR2 SVGIG (reference sequence).

This clonotype was counted a few times. This chain connects TRBV4-1 to TRBJ1-3; the D is unclear. CDR1 is MGHRA and CDR2 is YSYEKL in the germline V gene. Deletions cut 10 bases from V and 0 bases from J, with 4 bases between. The CDR3 consists of 11 residues. CDR3 coding DNA: TGCGCCACCCTCTCTGGAAACACCATATATTTT. It codes for CATLSGNTIYF.

The rearrangement uses TRBV6-6 and TRBJ1-1, with D possibly matching TRBD1 (5 bases). Germline loops: CDR1 MNHNY, CDR2 SVGAGI (reference sequence). The V gene lost 5 bases and the J gene lost 4 bases, with 11 bases spanning the gap. This CDR3 is 13 amino acids long. CDR3 loop: CASSATGITEAFF. CDR3 DNA: TGTGCCAGCAGTGCCACAGGTATCACTGAAGCTTTCTTT.

This clonotype occurred a few times. The V call is TRBV11-2, the J call TRBJ2-1; D not resolved. The germline V and J ends were trimmed by 1 base and 6 bases, with 4 bases remaining between them. Germline V lookup: CDR1 SGHAT, CDR2 FQNNGV. The CDR3 is 12 residues long. CDR3 coding DNA: TGTGCCAGCAGCTTAGTCCCCAATGAGCAGTTCTTC. As protein: CASSLVPNEQFF. Full variable domain (rest looked up from reference TRBV11-2 and TRBJ2-1): EAGVAQSPRYKIIEKRQSVAFWCNPISGHATLYWYQQILGQGPKLLIQFQNNGVVDDSQLPKDRFSAERLKGVDSTLKIQPAKLEDSAVYLCASSLVPNEQFFGPGTRLTVL.

This clonotype has just a few counts. The rearrangement links TRBV7-9 to TRBJ2-7; 8 bases line up with TRBD2. CDR1 is SEHNR, CDR2 FQNEAQ, per germline (reference sequence). CDR3 size: 14 residues. Trimming removed 2 bases from V and 6 bases from J; junction bases left unmatched: 6. CDR3 protein: CASSLSGAGGEQYF. The DNA of the CDR3 is TGTGCCAGCAGCTTATCTGGGGCGGGAGGCGAGCAGTACTTC. The entire variable domain, with the rest obtained from reference TRBV7-9 and TRBJ2-7, is as follows: DTGVSQNPRHKITKRGQNVTFRCDPISEHNRLYWYRQTLGQGPEFLTYFQNEAQLEKSRLLSDRFSAERPKGSFSTLEIQRTEQGDSAMYLCASSLSGAGGEQYFGPGTRLTVT.

This clonotype has a handful of counts. The V call is TRBV12-3 or TRBV12-4, the J call TRBJ2-2; 12 bases are shared with TRBD2. Trimming at V came to 5 bases and at J to 4 bases, leaving 5 bases not matched to a gene. The CDR3 runs to 16 residues. CDR3 nucleotides: TGTGCCAGCAGTGATGGACTAGCGGGACCCACCGGGGAGCTGTTTTTT. Amino acids: CASSDGLAGPTGELFF.